Following are 3 T cell receptor beta chains from one sample sequenced in a study of blood T cells in healthy people across ages. A sample-barcoded 5' primer and a J-beta primer mix were used in a second PCR of roughly 7 to 11 cycles. TCRdb re-analysed the 5' RACE reads in MiXCR, keeping a single row per CDR3 protein. The sample yields roughly 800,000 distinct CDR3 sequences, 35% to 40% seen once. The sequencing sample was made of blood. The receptors were sampled from a man aged 18 to 29 in good health.

The rearrangement links TRBV7-9 to TRBJ2-3; TRBD1 matches 7 bases. The CDR3 is made up of 15 amino acids. CDR1 SEHNR and CDR2 FQNEAQ come from the germline V gene (reference sequence). With 4 bases clipped from V and 4 bases from J, the junction kept 8 bases outside the gene matches. Here the CDR3 reads CASSSDRVEPDTQYF. The CDR3 DNA is TGTGCCAGCAGCTCCGACAGGGTAGAGCCAGATACGCAGTATTTT.

The chain has TRBV4-3 and TRBJ2-2; TRBD2 matches 9 bases. The germline V gene has CDR1 LGHNA and CDR2 YSLEER. Unmatched junction bases numbered 4, after V lost 1 base and J lost 1 base. The CDR3 loop spans 17 amino acids. In nucleotides, the CDR3 is TGCGCCAGCAGCCAAGTCCCAGCGGGGGGGAACACCGGGGAGCTGTTTTTT. Translating gives CASSQVPAGGNTGELFF.

In the case of this clonotype: This may arise from a read error, as a much more abundant clone is one base away. The chain uses TRBV6-6 and TRBJ1-2, with D tentatively TRBD1 (6 bases). CDR3 length: 13 amino acids. CDR1 MNHNY and CDR2 SVGAGI come from the germline V gene (reference sequence). DNA for the CDR3: TGTGCCAGCAGTTACTCTGCAGGGGATGGCTGCACCTTC. As protein: CASSYSAGDGCTF.